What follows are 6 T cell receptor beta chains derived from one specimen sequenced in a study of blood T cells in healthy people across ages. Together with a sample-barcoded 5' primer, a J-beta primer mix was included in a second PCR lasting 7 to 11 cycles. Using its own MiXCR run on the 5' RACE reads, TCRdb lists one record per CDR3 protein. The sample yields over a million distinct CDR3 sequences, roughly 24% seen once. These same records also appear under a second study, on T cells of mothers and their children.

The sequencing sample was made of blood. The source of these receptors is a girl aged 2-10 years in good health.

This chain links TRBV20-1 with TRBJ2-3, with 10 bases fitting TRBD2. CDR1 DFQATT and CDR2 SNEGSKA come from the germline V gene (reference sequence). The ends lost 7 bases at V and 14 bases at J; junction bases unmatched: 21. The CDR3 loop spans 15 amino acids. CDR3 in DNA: TGCAGTGTGGTTGAAAGCAGTGCGAGCGGGGGGGCAGGGTATTTT. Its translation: CSVVESSASGGAGYF.

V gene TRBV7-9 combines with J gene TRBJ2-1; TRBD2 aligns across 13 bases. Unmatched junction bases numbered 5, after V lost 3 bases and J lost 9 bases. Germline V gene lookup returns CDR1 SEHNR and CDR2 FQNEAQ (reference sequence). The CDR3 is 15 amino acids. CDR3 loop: CASSLILAGGLEQFF. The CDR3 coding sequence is TGTGCCAGCAGCTTGATACTAGCGGGGGGGCTTGAGCAGTTCTTC. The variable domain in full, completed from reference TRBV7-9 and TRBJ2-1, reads DTGVSQNPRHKITKRGQNVTFRCDPISEHNRLYWYRQTLGQGPEFLTYFQNEAQLEKSRLLSDRFSAERPKGSFSTLEIQRTEQGDSAMYLCASSLILAGGLEQFFGPGTRLTVL.

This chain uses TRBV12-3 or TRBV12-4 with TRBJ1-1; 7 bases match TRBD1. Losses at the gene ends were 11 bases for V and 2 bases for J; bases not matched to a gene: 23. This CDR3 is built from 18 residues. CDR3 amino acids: CAPLDRAIAKWSNTEAFF. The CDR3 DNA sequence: TGTGCCCCCCTCGACAGGGCGATAGCGAAATGGAGCAACACTGAAGCTTTCTTT.

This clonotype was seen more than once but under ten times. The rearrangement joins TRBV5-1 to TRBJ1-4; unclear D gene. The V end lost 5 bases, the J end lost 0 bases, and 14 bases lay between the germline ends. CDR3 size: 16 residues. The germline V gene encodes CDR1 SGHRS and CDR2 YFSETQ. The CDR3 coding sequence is TGCGCCAGCAGGCGTGGCATCGACCCAACTAATGAAAAACTGTTTTTT. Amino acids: CASRRGIDPTNEKLFF. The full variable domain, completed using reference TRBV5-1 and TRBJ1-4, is KAGVTQTPRYLIKTRGQQVTLSCSPISGHRSVSWYQQTPGQGLQFLFEYFSETQRNKGNFPGRFSGRQFSNSRSEMNVSTLELGDSALYLCASRRGIDPTNEKLFFGSGTQLSVL.

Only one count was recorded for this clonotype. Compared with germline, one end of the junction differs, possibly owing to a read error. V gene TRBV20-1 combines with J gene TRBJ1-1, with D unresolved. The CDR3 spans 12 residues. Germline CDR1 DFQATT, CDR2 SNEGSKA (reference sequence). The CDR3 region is CNARQDPTEAFF. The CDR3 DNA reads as TGCAATGCTAGGCAGGACCCCACTGAAGCTTTCTTT.

CDR3 nucleotide sequence: TGTGCCAGCAGTCCGGACTCCGGGGCGTGGAATGAGCAGTTCTTC. Translated, it gives CASSPDSGAWNEQFF. The chain links TRBV12-3 or TRBV12-4 to TRBJ2-1; D tentatively reads TRBD1 or TRBD2 (5 bases each). V lost 5 bases and J 7 bases, leaving 18 bases between the germline ends. The CDR3 spans 15 residues.